Listed here are 30 T cell receptor beta chains from one sample, sequenced in a study of regulatory T cells in long-lasting Graves disease. Arm-PCR with iRepertoire HTBI primers amplified the CDR3 regions for these TCR beta libraries. Using its own MiXCR run on the multiplex PCR reads, TCRdb lists one record per CDR3 protein. The sample yields some 300,000 distinct CDR3 sequences, around 23% seen once. Time point described: persistent/refractory GD, antithyroid drugs over 5 years with positive TRAb. PBMC RNA was the source of the TCR library. The sequencing here drew on peripheral blood mononuclear cells (PBMCs), taken when the disease was refractory, from a patient treated with antithyroid drugs. The receptors come from a female donor with Graves disease.

The V call is TRBV30, the J call TRBJ2-5, with D unclear. The germline V and J ends were trimmed by 7 bases and 1 base, with 13 bases remaining between them. Per the germline V gene, CDR1 is GTSNPN and CDR2 is SVGIG (reference sequence). The CDR3 has 13 residues. The CDR3 DNA sequence: TGTGCCTACAACAGACGGATCCAAGAGACCCAGTACTTC. Translation gives CAYNRRIQETQYF.

The chain is built from TRBV12-3 or TRBV12-4 and TRBJ1-1, with D perhaps TRBD1 (6 bases). V gave up 6 bases and J gave up 1 base, with 9 bases separating them. The CDR3 covers 13 residues. This CDR3 is CASRKQGNTEAFF. In nucleotides, the CDR3 is TGTGCCAGCAGAAAACAGGGGAACACTGAAGCTTTCTTT.

This chain connects TRBV20-1 to TRBJ1-4, with 11 positions matching TRBD1. Trimming took 3 bases from V and 3 from J; bases not matched to a gene: 6. CDR1 DFQATT and CDR2 SNEGSKA come from the germline V gene (reference sequence). CDR3 length: 16 amino acids. CDR3 DNA: TGCAGTGCTAGGCCGGGACAGGGGGTCGCTAATGAAAAACTGTTTTTT. This encodes CSARPGQGVANEKLFF.

As to this clonotype: A much larger clone differs from this one at a single base, so this may be a read error. The V gene is TRBV2, the J gene TRBJ2-1, with 7 bases aligning to TRBD2. Trimming removed 6 bases from V and 7 bases from J; junction bases left unmatched: 12. Germline values: CDR1 SNHLY, CDR2 FYNNEI. CDR3 length: 15 amino acids. Written as DNA, the CDR3 is TGTGCCAGCAGGGGGGGGAGGGGCGCAAAGAATGAGCAGTTCTTC. The encoded protein is CASRGGRGAKNEQFF.

This clonotype was observed a handful of times. The chain uses TRBV7-2 and TRBJ2-5; TRBD2 agrees at 13 bases. The CDR3 sequence is 16 residues long. V shed 5 bases and J 4 bases; nucleotides not matched to a gene: 7. Germline loops: CDR1 SGHTA, CDR2 FQGNSA. The CDR3 nucleotides are TGTGCCAGCAGCCCCGGACTAGCGGGAGATGGAGAGACCCAGTACTTC. Translation gives CASSPGLAGDGETQYF.

This clonotype was counted at least ten times. The rearrangement joins TRBV20-1 to TRBJ2-2; TRBD2 is a possible D gene (5 bases). Germline V gives CDR1 DFQATT, CDR2 SNEGSKA (reference sequence). The V end was cut by 5 bases, the J end by 0 bases, with 13 bases between. The CDR3 has 15 residues. In nucleotides, the CDR3 is TGCAGTGCTGATAAGCGGAACGCGAACACCGGGGAGCTGTTTTTT. Residues: CSADKRNANTGELFF.

This clonotype was counted between two and nine times. The J gene is TRBJ2-1, the V gene TRBV30, with TRBD2 matching over 7 bases. The junction had 5 bases not matched to a gene; V was cut back by 0 bases and J by 9 bases. The V gene's germline CDR1 is GTSNPN and CDR2 SVGIG (reference sequence). The CDR3 has 13 amino acids. As DNA, the CDR3 is TGTGCCTGGAGTGTACTGGGAGGGATTGAGCAGTTCTTC. It specifies CAWSVLGGIEQFF.

This clonotype was seen ten or more times. The rearrangement links TRBV15 to TRBJ1-2; no definite D call. V was pared by 8 bases and J by 3 bases, with 16 bases between. Germline V gene data show CDR1 as LNHNV and CDR2 as YYDKDF (reference sequence). The CDR3 runs to 14 residues. The CDR3 nucleotides read TGTGCCACCTCCACCGACCTTATCTACTATGGCTACACCTTC. Its protein is CATSTDLIYYGYTF.

This clonotype was seen a handful of times. The V call is TRBV7-9, the J call TRBJ2-7; possible D gene TRBD1, 6 bases. V dropped 3 bases and J dropped 3 bases, with 12 bases sitting between them. The CDR3 is 14 residues long. Germline CDR1 is SEHNR and CDR2 is FQNEAQ (reference sequence). The CDR3 loop reads CASSFAGAIYEQYF. In nucleotides, the CDR3 is TGTGCCAGCAGCTTTGCAGGGGCTATCTACGAGCAGTACTTC.

This CDR3 is CASSAPGADTGELFF. The DNA for the CDR3 is TGTGCCAGCAGCGCACCGGGGGCGGACACCGGGGAGCTGTTTTTT. The V call is TRBV7-2, the J call TRBJ2-2, with D perhaps assigned TRBD1 or TRBD2 (6 bases each). Germline V gives CDR1 SGHTA, CDR2 FQGNSA. V shed 5 bases and J shed 3 bases, with 13 bases lying between them. The CDR3 runs to 15 residues.

The V call is TRBV11-2, the J call TRBJ2-1; 10 bases are shared with TRBD1. Germline loops: CDR1 SGHAT, CDR2 FQNNGV. The V segment lost 5 bases and the J segment 2 bases; nucleotides outside the gene matches: 9. The length of the CDR3 is 17 residues. The CDR3 coding sequence is TGTGCCAGCAGCCCTAGGGGGACAGGGGAGACCTACAATGAGCAGTTCTTC. It yields the protein CASSPRGTGETYNEQFF.

This clonotype was counted only a few times. The V and J genes are TRBV20-1 and TRBJ2-7; the D gene is possibly TRBD2 (6 bases). This CDR3 comprises 14 residues. Trimming left V 6 bases short and J 2 bases short, with 17 bases between. The V gene's germline CDR1 is DFQATT and CDR2 SNEGSKA (reference sequence). CDR3 coding DNA: TGCAGTGCCTTCGGGCAGGGAGGAACCTACGAGCAGTACTTC. It yields the protein CSAFGQGGTYEQYF.

This clonotype came up many times. The chain employs TRBV2 and TRBJ2-5; D gene uncertain. The CDR3 runs to 13 residues. From germline, CDR1 is SNHLY and CDR2 FYNNEI. Trimming stripped 6 bases from V and 0 bases from J, with 8 bases between. The CDR3 DNA reads TGTGCCAGCAGGCCGGTGGACCAAGAGACCCAGTACTTC. Translated, it gives CASRPVDQETQYF.

J is TRBJ1-1 and V is TRBV5-1; unclear D gene. This CDR3 is built from 13 residues. The V gene lost 5 bases and the J gene lost 5 bases, with 13 bases spanning the gap. Germline V gene lookup returns CDR1 SGHRS and CDR2 YFSETQ. The CDR3 sequence: CASRLAGETEAFF. The DNA of the CDR3 is TGCGCCAGCAGACTGGCTGGGGAAACTGAAGCTTTCTTT. Complete variable domain (other parts from reference TRBV5-1 and TRBJ1-1): KAGVTQTPRYLIKTRGQQVTLSCSPISGHRSVSWYQQTPGQGLQFLFEYFSETQRNKGNFPGRFSGRQFSNSRSEMNVSTLELGDSALYLCASRLAGETEAFFGQGTRLTVV.

On this clonotype itself: A read error may be the cause here, since a much bigger clone is one base away. The CDR3 DNA follows: TGTACCAGCACGGGGACAGGGGAAGTCTACACCTTC. Translation gives CTSTGTGEVYTF. The chain has TRBV27 and TRBJ1-2; 10 bases match TRBD1. This CDR3 spans 12 amino acids. The germline CDR1 and CDR2 sequences are MNHEY and SMNVEV (reference sequence).

J is TRBJ1-3 and V is TRBV19; D gene uncertain. Trimming took 7 bases from V and 1 from J, leaving 14 bases between them. Germline loops: CDR1 LNHDA, CDR2 SQIVND (reference sequence). This CDR3 has 15 residues. CDR3 in amino acids: CASIDTTGSGNTIYF. In DNA form, the CDR3 reads TGTGCCAGTATCGATACGACGGGATCTGGAAACACCATATATTTT.

This clonotype has ten or more counts. This CDR3 reads CASSLGGRNAYEQYF. In DNA form, the CDR3 reads TGTGCCAGCAGTTTAGGGGGGCGCAACGCCTACGAGCAGTACTTC. V and J are TRBV28 and TRBJ2-7; D is possibly TRBD1 or TRBD2 (6 bases each). Trimming removed 2 bases at V and 2 bases at J, with 13 bases between. Germline CDR1 MDHEN, CDR2 SYDVKM. The CDR3 is 15 amino acids.

This clonotype was observed a few times. The rearrangement joins TRBV7-2 to TRBJ2-3, with 7 bases aligning to TRBD1. The CDR3 runs 16 residues. Germline V gene data show CDR1 as SGHTA and CDR2 as FQGNSA. J lost 4 bases, V lost 0 bases, and 7 bases had no gene match. The CDR3 DNA reads TGTGCCAGCAGCTTAGCCGGGACAGAAAGGGCAGATACGCAGTATTTT. Its protein is CASSLAGTERADTQYF.

With respect to this clonotype: At one end, the junction sequence differs from germline, possibly due to a read error. The genes are TRBV12-3 or TRBV12-4 and TRBJ1-1; D possibly corresponds to TRBD1 (6 bases). The CDR3 is made up of 15 amino acids. The CDR3 nucleotides are TGTACCAGCAGTTCAACCCTAACAGGGAGGACTGAAGCTTTCTTT. It yields the protein CTSSSTLTGRTEAFF.

The genes are TRBV7-2 and TRBJ1-2; maybe TRBD1 (5 bases). This CDR3 comprises 13 residues. Per germline, CDR1 SGHTA and CDR2 FQGNSA. V lost 1 base and J lost 8, with 11 bases in between. The CDR3 DNA reads TGTGCCAGCAGCTTAGGCAGGGAGGGCGGCTACACCTTC. It encodes CASSLGREGGYTF.

This clonotype was seen more than once but under ten times. The rearrangement uses TRBV7-2 and TRBJ2-1; TRBD1 might be the D (6 bases). This CDR3 region has 13 residues. V was clipped by 0 bases and J by 7 bases, with 7 bases between them. Germline V gives CDR1 SGHTA, CDR2 FQGNSA. In nucleotides, the CDR3 is TGTGCCAGCAGCTTAGCAAGGGGGAATGAGCAGTTCTTC. Translated, it gives CASSLARGNEQFF.

Of note for this clonotype: Since a much larger clone is just one base distant, this may be a read error. The genes are TRBV7-2 and TRBJ2-5; 9 nucleotides match TRBD1. Per germline, CDR1 SGHTA and CDR2 FQGNSA. The CDR3 is made up of 15 amino acids. V gave up 5 bases and J gave up 9 bases; unmatched junction bases: 13. As DNA, the CDR3 is TGTGCCAGCAGCCCTGAGGGACAGGGTGGTGAGGCCCAGTACTTC. It encodes CASSPEGQGGEAQYF.

The chain recombines TRBV6-5 with TRBJ2-3; D gene unclear. The ends were cut back, 4 bases at V and 0 bases at J, with 8 bases in the middle. This CDR3 has 14 amino acids. Germline-derived CDR1 and CDR2 are MNHEY and SVGAGI. Here the CDR3 reads CASSWRASTDTQYF. The CDR3 bases are TGTGCCAGCAGTTGGCGAGCTAGCACAGATACGCAGTATTTT.

This clonotype showed up many times. The rearrangement uses TRBV9 and TRBJ1-4, with D perhaps TRBD1 (5 bases). Germline lookup yields CDR1 SGDLS and CDR2 YYNGEE. Trimming pared 2 bases from V and 8 bases from J, leaving 10 bases between. This CDR3 contains 13 residues. Written as DNA, the CDR3 is TGTGCCAGCAGCGTGGGGACCGACGAAAAACTGTTTTTT. Its translation: CASSVGTDEKLFF. Full variable domain (remainder filled in from reference TRBV9 and TRBJ1-4): DSGVTQTPKHLITATGQRVTLRCSPRSGDLSVYWYQQSLDQGLQFLIQYYNGEERAKGNILERFSAQQFPDLHSELNLSSLELGDSALYFCASSVGTDEKLFFGSGTQLSVL.

The rearrangement links TRBV28 to TRBJ1-5; 9 nucleotides line up with TRBD1. V trimming: 6 bases; J trimming: 6 bases; junction bases outside the gene matches: 6. Germline loops: CDR1 MDHEN, CDR2 SYDVKM. This CDR3 region has 14 residues. The CDR3 DNA reads TGTGCCAGCAGCGAACAGGGGGCGATTCAGCCCCAGCATTTT. Its protein product is CASSEQGAIQPQHF.

This clonotype was detected ten times or more. The rearrangement uses TRBV20-1 and TRBJ1-4; D is undetermined. The V and J ends lost 1 base and 10 bases respectively, with 13 bases between them. Germline assignment: CDR1 DFQATT and CDR2 SNEGSKA (reference sequence). The CDR3 is made up of 13 amino acids. The CDR3 here is CSARVLPEGKLFF. CDR3 nucleotides: TGCAGTGCTAGAGTATTGCCTGAAGGAAAACTGTTTTTT.

This clonotype was picked up a small number of times. The gene calls are TRBV27 and TRBJ2-2; 9 bases line up with TRBD1. The V and J ends lost 6 bases and 4 bases, in that order; junction bases with no gene match: 9. Per the germline V gene, CDR1 is MNHEY and CDR2 is SMNVEV (reference sequence). The CDR3 contains 16 residues. The chain's CDR3 is CASRPDRGVSTGELFF. As DNA, the CDR3 is TGTGCCAGCAGGCCGGACAGGGGTGTATCCACCGGGGAGCTGTTTTTT.

This clonotype has at least ten counts. The V call is TRBV11-2, the J call TRBJ2-7, with D tentatively TRBD1 (5 bases). Germline V gene sequence: CDR1 SGHAT, CDR2 FQNNGV. V was pared by 5 bases and J by 5 bases, with 13 bases between. CDR3 length: 13 residues. This chain's CDR3 is CASSASGWDEQYF. The CDR3 DNA sequence: TGTGCCAGCAGCGCGTCAGGGTGGGACGAGCAGTACTTC.

As regards this clonotype: At one end the junction does not follow the germline gene, possibly because of a read error. This chain uses TRBV28 with TRBJ2-7; maybe TRBD1 (6 bases). The CDR3 contains 15 residues. Germline CDR1 and CDR2: MDHEN and SYDVKM. CDR3 amino acids: CASSLRTDKAYGQYF. The CDR3 nucleotides read TGTGCCAGCAGCCTAAGGACAGATAAGGCCTACGGGCAGTACTTC.

This clonotype has more than one count but fewer than ten. The chain employs TRBV20-1 and TRBJ2-7; 11 positions match TRBD2. Germline-derived CDR1 and CDR2 are DFQATT and SNEGSKA (reference sequence). The trim removed 4 bases at V and 5 bases at J, leaving 10 bases unmatched. The CDR3 loop spans 15 amino acids. CDR3 in amino acids: CSAKRTSGFYNEQYF. The CDR3 region has the DNA TGCAGTGCTAAGCGGACTAGCGGGTTTTACAACGAGCAGTACTTC.